This T cell receptor (beta chain) derives from a study of CD8 T cells in Susac syndrome. An amount of RNA that ranged from roughly 0.45 to 1 ug was reverse transcribed with random hexamers. TCRdb passed the immunoSEQ multiplex PCR reads through MiXCR, listing each CDR3 protein once. Of around 280,000 distinct CDR3 sequences listed, approximately 84% are singletons. Trimming left V 1 base short and J 0 bases short, with 7 bases between. Germline CDR1 and CDR2: SGHAT and FQNNGV. The CDR3 loop spans 15 amino acids. The multiple sclerosis control cohort comprised treatment-naive individuals presenting with stable or active relapsing-remitting disease. Negative isolation yielded CD4+ and CD8+ T cells, and FACS enriched TEMRA cells.

The source material was CD8+ T cells from PBMCs. This clonotype was sampled from a human donor with multiple sclerosis. The chain joins TRBV11-2 to TRBJ1-5; D unresolved. DNA for the CDR3: TGTGCCAGCAGCTTAGCCGGGTATAGCAATCAGCCCCAGCATTTT. Translating gives CASSLAGYSNQPQHF.